The 8 T cell receptor beta chains reported below all come from one sample, sequenced in a study of cytomegalovirus exposure and HLA in healthy donors (dated by TCRdb to between 2016 and 2019). Receptor amplification or capture employed the immunoSEQ multiplex PCR assay. For the multiplex PCR, a mixture combining 60 forward primers for TCR Vbeta segments and 13 reverse primers for TCR Jbeta segments was used. TCRdb's version of the immuneACCESS table is confined to in-frame rearrangements and falls short of the full clone set. An unresolved V gene accounts for under half of the shortfall where checked; the remainder is of unknown origin. Across this sample there are about 150,000 clones, with roughly 80% seen only once. The top ten constitute 2% to 2.5% of the sample. Sequencing was performed on PBMCs. These receptors were obtained from a male donor in good health and CMV-seronegative.

With regard to this clone: Within the sample, other DNA sequences also encode this same CDR3. The chain's CDR3 is CASSLAGDYEQYF. CDR3 in DNA: TGTGCCAGCAGCTTGGCGGGAGACTACGAGCAGTACTTC. The genes are TRBV7-6 and TRBJ2-7; the match to TRBD2 covers 7 bases. The V segment lost 3 bases and the J segment 3 bases; nucleotides outside the gene matches: 2. The CDR3 runs to 13 residues. Germline CDR1 and CDR2: SGHVS and FNYEAQ.

The chain couples TRBV5-1 to TRBJ2-7; TRBD1 matches at 7 bases. The CDR3 is 15 residues long. V shed 4 bases and J 2 bases; nucleotides not matched to a gene: 9. Germline CDR1 is SGHRS and CDR2 is YFSETQ. DNA for the CDR3: TGCGCCAGCAGCCCAGCTGCCGGGACAGCCTACGAGCAGTACTTC. Residues: CASSPAAGTAYEQYF.

This chain links TRBV7-2 with TRBJ2-3, with 10 bases that match TRBD2. The CDR3 is made up of 16 amino acids. V gave up 4 bases and J gave up 6 bases; unmatched junction bases: 10. Germline values: CDR1 SGHTA, CDR2 FQGNSA. In DNA, the CDR3 is TGTGCCAGCAGCTCTTCATTAGCGGGGGGCGTGGATACGCAGTATTTT. Translating it yields CASSSSLAGGVDTQYF.

The chain has TRBV9 and TRBJ1-2, with 7 bases lining up with TRBD1. The J segment lost 2 bases and the V segment lost 3 bases, leaving 4 bases of the junction unmatched. Germline V lookup: CDR1 SGDLS, CDR2 YYNGEE. The CDR3 extends over 14 amino acids. CDR3: CASSGTGENYGYTF. CDR3 DNA sequence: TGTGCCAGCAGCGGGACAGGCGAGAACTATGGCTACACCTTC.

The chain links TRBV19 to TRBJ2-7, with a tentative D call TRBD1 (6 bases). The germline V gene has CDR1 LNHDA and CDR2 SQIVND (reference sequence). V was clipped by 6 bases and J by 6 bases, with 18 bases between them. This CDR3 is 14 amino acids long. This chain's CDR3 is CASRGADVRGEQYF. The CDR3 nucleotides read TGTGCCAGTAGGGGGGCCGACGTACGGGGCGAGCAGTACTTC.

V is TRBV19 and J is TRBJ2-3, with TRBD1 as a possible D gene (6 bases). The CDR3 is 18 amino acids. CDR1 LNHDA and CDR2 SQIVND come from the germline V gene (reference sequence). V was clipped by 3 bases and J by 3 bases, with 22 bases between them. The CDR3 bases are TGTGCCAGTAGTATCATCGGGTCCAGGGGACGGAAGACAGATACGCAGTATTTT. It codes for CASSIIGSRGRKTDTQYF.

J is TRBJ2-4 and V is TRBV4-2; 9 bases match TRBD1. Trimming at V came to 2 bases and at J to 3 bases, leaving 8 bases not matched to a gene. The CDR3 consists of 17 residues. Germline V gene sequence: CDR1 LGHNA, CDR2 YNFKEQ. The CDR3 loop reads CASSQTDRGVVKNIQYF. CDR3 bases: TGTGCCAGCAGCCAAACGGACAGGGGAGTCGTCAAAAACATTCAGTACTTC.

V usage is TRBV30 and J usage is TRBJ2-5, with 7 nucleotides matching TRBD1. Germline V gene data show CDR1 as GTSNPN and CDR2 as SVGIG (reference sequence). V lost 6 bases, J lost 4 bases, and 5 bases stayed unmatched. The CDR3 totals 12 residues. The CDR3 sequence: CACPGQRETQYF. In nucleotides, the CDR3 is TGTGCCTGTCCGGGACAGAGAGAGACCCAGTACTTC.